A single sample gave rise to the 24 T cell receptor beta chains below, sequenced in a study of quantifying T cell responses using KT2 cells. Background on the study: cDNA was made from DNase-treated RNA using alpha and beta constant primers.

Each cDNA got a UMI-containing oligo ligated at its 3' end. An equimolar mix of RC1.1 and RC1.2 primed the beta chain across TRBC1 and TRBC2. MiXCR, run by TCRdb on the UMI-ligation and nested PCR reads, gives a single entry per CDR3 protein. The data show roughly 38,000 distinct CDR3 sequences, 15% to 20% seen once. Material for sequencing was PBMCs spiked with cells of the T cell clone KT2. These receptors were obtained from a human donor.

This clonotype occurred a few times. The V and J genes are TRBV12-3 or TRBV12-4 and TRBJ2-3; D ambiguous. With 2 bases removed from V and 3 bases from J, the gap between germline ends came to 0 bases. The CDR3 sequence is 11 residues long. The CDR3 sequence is CASSLTDTQYF. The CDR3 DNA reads TGTGCCAGCAGTTTAACAGATACGCAGTATTTT.

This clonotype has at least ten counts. The DNA for the CDR3 is TGTGCCAGCAGCTTCACAGCCAGGGGCCATGCAGATACGCAGTATTTT. Translating it yields CASSFTARGHADTQYF. This chain connects TRBV5-6 to TRBJ2-3; D might be TRBD1 (6 bases). Trimming stripped 2 bases from V and 4 bases from J, with 17 bases between. Germline CDR1 and CDR2: SGHDT and YYEEEE. CDR3 size: 16 residues.

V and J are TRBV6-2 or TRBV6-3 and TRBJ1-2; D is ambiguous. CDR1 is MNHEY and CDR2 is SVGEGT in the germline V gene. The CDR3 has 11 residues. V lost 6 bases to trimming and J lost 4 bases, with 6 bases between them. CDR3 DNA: TGTGCCAGCAGGGACGGCTATGGCTACACCTTC. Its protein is CASRDGYGYTF.

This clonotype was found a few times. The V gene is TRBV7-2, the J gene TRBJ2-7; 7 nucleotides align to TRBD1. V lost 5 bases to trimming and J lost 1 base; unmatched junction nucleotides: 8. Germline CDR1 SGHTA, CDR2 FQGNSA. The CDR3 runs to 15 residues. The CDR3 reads CASSPIQGISYEQYF. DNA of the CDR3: TGTGCCAGCAGCCCTATACAGGGGATATCCTACGAGCAGTACTTC.

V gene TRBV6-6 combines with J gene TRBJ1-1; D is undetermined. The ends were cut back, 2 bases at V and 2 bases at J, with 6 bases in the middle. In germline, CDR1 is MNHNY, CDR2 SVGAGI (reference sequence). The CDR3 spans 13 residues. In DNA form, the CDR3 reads TGTGCCAGCAGTTACGGGAGAAACACTGAAGCTTTCTTT. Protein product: CASSYGRNTEAFF.

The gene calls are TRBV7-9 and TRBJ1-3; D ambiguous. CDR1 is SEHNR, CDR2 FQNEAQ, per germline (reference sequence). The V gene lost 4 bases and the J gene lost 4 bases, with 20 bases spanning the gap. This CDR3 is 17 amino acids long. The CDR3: CASSSILNIGGGNTIYF. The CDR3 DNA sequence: TGTGCCAGCAGCTCCATTCTGAATATCGGCGGGGGAAACACCATATATTTT. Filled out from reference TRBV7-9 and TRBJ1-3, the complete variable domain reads DTGVSQNPRHKITKRGQNVTFRCDPISEHNRLYWYRQTLGQGPEFLTYFQNEAQLEKSRLLSDRFSAERPKGSFSTLEIQRTEQGDSAMYLCASSSILNIGGGNTIYFGEGSWLTVV.

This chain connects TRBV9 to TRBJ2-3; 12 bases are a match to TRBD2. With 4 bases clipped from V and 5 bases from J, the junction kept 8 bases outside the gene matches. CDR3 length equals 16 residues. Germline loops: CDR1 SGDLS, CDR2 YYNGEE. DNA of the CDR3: TGTGCCAGCAGCTCACCTAGCGGGGGGGCCGAAGATACGCAGTATTTT. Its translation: CASSSPSGGAEDTQYF.

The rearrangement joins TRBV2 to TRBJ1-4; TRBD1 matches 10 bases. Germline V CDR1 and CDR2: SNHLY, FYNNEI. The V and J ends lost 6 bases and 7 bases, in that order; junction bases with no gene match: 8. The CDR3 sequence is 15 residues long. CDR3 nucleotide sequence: TGTGCCAGCAGACACGACAGGGGGCAAGGTGAAAAACTGTTTTTT. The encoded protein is CASRHDRGQGEKLFF. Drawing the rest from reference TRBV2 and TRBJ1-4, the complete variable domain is EPEVTQTPSHQVTQMGQEVILRCVPISNHLYFYWYRQILGQKVEFLVSFYNNEISEKSEIFDDQFSVERPDGSNFTLKIRSTKLEDSAMYFCASRHDRGQGEKLFFGSGTQLSVL.

The CDR3 DNA reads TGTGCCAGCACCTCGGACCGAATGAACACTGAAGCTTTCTTT. It translates to CASTSDRMNTEAFF. This chain uses TRBV12-3 or TRBV12-4 with TRBJ1-1; D gene uncertain. This CDR3 is built from 14 residues. The germline V and J ends were trimmed by 7 bases and 0 bases, with 12 bases remaining between them.

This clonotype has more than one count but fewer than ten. Here the CDR3 DNA reads TGTGCCAGCAGTTTTTGGACACGCAATTCACCCCTCCACTTT. This sequence encodes CASSFWTRNSPLHF. The chain combines TRBV27 with TRBJ1-6; TRBD1 might be the D (5 bases). The germline V gene encodes CDR1 MNHEY and CDR2 SMNVEV (reference sequence). The CDR3 sequence is 14 residues long. V was clipped by 3 bases and J by 7 bases, with 10 bases between them.

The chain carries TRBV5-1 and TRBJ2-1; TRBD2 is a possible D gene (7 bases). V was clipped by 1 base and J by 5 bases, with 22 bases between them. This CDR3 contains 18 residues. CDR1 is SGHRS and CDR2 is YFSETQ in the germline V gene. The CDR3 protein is CASSLRGGAGHEDNEQFF. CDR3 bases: TGCGCCAGCAGCTTGCGAGGGGGGGCTGGTCACGAGGACAATGAGCAGTTCTTC.

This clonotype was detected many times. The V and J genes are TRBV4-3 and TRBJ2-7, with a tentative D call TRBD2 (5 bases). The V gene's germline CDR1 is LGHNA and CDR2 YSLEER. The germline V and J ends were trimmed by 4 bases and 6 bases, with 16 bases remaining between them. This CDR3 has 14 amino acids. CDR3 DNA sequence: TGCGCCAGCAGCCGCTCCGTACTAGTCCCCGAGCAGTACTTC. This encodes CASSRSVLVPEQYF.

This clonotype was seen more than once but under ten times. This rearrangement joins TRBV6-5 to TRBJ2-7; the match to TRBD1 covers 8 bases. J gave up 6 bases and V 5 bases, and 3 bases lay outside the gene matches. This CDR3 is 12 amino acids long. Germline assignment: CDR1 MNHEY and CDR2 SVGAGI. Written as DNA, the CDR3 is TGTGCCAGCAGTCGTACAGGGGGCGAGCAGTACTTC. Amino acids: CASSRTGGEQYF.

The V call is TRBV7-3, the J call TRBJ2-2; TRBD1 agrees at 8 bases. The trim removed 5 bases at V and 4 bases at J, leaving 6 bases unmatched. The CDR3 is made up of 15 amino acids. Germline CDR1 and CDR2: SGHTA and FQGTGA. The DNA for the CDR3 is TGTGCCAGCAGCACAACAGGGGGGCCCACCGGGGAGCTGTTTTTT. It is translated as CASSTTGGPTGELFF.

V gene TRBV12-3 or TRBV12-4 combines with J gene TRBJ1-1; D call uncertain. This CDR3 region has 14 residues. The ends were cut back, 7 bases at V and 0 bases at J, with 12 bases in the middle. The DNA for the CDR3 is TGTGCCAGCACCACGACGTGGTTGAACACTGAAGCTTTCTTT. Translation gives CASTTTWLNTEAFF.

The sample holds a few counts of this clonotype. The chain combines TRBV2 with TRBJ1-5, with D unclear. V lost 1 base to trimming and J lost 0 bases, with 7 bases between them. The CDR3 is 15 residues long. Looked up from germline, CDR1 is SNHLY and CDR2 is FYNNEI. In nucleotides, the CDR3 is TGTGCCAGCAGTGAAGAAGGGAATAGCAATCAGCCCCAGCATTTT. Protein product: CASSEEGNSNQPQHF.

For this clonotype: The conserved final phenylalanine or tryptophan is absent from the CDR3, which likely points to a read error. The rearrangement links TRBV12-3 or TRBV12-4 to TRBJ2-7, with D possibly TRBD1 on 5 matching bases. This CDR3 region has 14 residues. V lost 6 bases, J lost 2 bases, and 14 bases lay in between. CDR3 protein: CASRPDRGPYEQYL. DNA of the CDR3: TGTGCCAGCAGGCCCGATAGGGGTCCCTACGAGCAGTACTTA.

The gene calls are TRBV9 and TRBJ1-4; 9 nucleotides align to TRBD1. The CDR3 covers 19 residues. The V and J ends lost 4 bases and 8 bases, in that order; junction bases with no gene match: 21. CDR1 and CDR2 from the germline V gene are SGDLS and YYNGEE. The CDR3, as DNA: TGTGCCAGCAGCCCCTCCCGGACAGGGGTGGGCCTAATTAGAGAAAAACTGTTTTTT. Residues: CASSPSRTGVGLIREKLFF. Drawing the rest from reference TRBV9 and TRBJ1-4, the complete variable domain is DSGVTQTPKHLITATGQRVTLRCSPRSGDLSVYWYQQSLDQGLQFLIQYYNGEERAKGNILERFSAQQFPDLHSELNLSSLELGDSALYFCASSPSRTGVGLIREKLFFGSGTQLSVL.

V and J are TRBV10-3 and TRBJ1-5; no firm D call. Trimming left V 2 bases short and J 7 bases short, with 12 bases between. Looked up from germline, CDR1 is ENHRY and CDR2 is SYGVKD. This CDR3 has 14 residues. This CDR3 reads CAISEPSLGQPQHF. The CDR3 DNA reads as TGTGCCATCAGTGAGCCGTCCCTGGGACAGCCCCAGCATTTT.

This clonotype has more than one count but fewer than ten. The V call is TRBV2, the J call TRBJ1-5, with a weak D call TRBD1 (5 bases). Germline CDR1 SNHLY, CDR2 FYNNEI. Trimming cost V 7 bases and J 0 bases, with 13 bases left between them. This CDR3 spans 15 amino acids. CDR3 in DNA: TGTGCCAGCATGGCAGGGTTATATAGCAATCAGCCCCAGCATTTT. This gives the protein CASMAGLYSNQPQHF. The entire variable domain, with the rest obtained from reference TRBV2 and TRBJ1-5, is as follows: EPEVTQTPSHQVTQMGQEVILRCVPISNHLYFYWYRQILGQKVEFLVSFYNNEISEKSEIFDDQFSVERPDGSNFTLKIRSTKLEDSAMYFCASMAGLYSNQPQHFGDGTRLSIL.

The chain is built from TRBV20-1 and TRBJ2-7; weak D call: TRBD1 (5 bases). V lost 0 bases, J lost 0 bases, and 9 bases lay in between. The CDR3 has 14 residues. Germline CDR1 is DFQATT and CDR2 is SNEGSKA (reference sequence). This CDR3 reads CSARDRQTSYEQYF. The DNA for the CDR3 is TGCAGTGCTAGAGATCGACAGACCTCCTACGAGCAGTACTTC.

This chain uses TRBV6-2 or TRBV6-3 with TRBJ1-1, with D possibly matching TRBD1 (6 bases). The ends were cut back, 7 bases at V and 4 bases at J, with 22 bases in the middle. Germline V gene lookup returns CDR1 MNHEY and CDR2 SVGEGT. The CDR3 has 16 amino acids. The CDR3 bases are TGTGCCAGCAACCCACGAGACAGGTCGATAACCACTGAAGCTTTCTTT. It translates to CASNPRDRSITTEAFF.

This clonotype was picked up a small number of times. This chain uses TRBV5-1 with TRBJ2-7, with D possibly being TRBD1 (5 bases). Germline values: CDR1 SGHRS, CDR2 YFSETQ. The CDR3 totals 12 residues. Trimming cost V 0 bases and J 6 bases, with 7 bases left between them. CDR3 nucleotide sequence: TGCGCCAGCAGCTTGGTAGGGGCCGAGCAGTACTTC. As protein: CASSLVGAEQYF.

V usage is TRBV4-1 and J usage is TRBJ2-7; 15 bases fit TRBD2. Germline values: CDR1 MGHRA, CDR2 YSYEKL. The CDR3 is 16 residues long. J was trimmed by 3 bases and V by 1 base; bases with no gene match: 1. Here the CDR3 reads CASSQGTSGGGYEQYF. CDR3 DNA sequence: TGCGCCAGCAGCCAAGGGACTAGCGGGGGGGGCTACGAGCAGTACTTC.